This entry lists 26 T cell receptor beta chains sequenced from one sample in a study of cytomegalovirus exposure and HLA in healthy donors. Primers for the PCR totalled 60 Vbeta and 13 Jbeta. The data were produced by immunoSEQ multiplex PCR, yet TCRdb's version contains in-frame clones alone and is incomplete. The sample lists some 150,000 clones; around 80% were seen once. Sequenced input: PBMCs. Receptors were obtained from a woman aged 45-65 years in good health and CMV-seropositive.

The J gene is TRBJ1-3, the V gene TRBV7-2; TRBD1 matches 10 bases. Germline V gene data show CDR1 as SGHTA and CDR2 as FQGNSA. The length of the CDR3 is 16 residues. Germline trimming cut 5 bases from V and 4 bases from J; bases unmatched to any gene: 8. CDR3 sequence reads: CASSARTGGRGNTIYF. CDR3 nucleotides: TGTGCCAGCAGCGCACGGACAGGGGGTAGAGGAAACACCATATATTTT. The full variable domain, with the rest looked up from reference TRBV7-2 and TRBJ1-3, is GAGVSQSPSNKVTEKGKDVELRCDPISGHTALYWYRQSLGQGLEFLIYFQGNSAPDKSGLPSDRFSAERTGGSVSTLTIQRTQQEDSAVYLCASSARTGGRGNTIYFGEGSWLTVV.

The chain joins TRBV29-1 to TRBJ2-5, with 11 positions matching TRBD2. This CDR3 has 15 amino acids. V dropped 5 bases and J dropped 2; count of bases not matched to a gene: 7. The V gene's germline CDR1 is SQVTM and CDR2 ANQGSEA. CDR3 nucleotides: TGCAGCGTTTCCCATAGCGGGGGGGAACAAGAGACCCAGTACTTC. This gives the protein CSVSHSGGEQETQYF.

DNA for the CDR3: TGCGCCAGCAGCCGCCCAGGGGCAGAAGGGGGCGGCTACACCTTC. It specifies CASSRPGAEGGGYTF. V is TRBV4-1 and J is TRBJ1-2; 7 nucleotides align to TRBD1. The V segment lost 4 bases and the J segment 8 bases; nucleotides outside the gene matches: 13. The CDR3 loop spans 15 amino acids. Germline-derived CDR1 and CDR2 are MGHRA and YSYEKL.

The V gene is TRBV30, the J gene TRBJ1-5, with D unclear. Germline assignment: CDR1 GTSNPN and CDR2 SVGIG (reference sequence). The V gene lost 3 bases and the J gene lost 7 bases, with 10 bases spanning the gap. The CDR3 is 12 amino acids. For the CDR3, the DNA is TGTGCCTGGAGCCCCCCGGGGCAGCCCCAGCATTTT. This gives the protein CAWSPPGQPQHF. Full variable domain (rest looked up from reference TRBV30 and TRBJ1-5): SQTIHQWPATLVQPVGSPLSLECTVEGTSNPNLYWYRQAAGRGLQLLFYSVGIGQISSEVPQNLSASRPQDRQFILSSKKLLLSDSGFYLCAWSPPGQPQHFGDGTRLSIL.

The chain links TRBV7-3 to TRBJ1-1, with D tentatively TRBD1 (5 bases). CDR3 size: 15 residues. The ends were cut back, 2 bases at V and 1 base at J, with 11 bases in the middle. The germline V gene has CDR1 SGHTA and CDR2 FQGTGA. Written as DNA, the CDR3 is TGTGCCAGCAGCTTACGGGGGAGCGGGAACACTGAAGCTTTCTTT. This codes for CASSLRGSGNTEAFF.

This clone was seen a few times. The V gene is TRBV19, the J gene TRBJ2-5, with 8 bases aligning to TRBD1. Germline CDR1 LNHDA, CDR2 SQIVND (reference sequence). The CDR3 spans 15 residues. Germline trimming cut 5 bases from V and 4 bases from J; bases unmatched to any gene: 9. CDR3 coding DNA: TGTGCCAGTAGTGGGTGGACAGGGCTCGGAGAGACCCAGTACTTC. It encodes CASSGWTGLGETQYF.

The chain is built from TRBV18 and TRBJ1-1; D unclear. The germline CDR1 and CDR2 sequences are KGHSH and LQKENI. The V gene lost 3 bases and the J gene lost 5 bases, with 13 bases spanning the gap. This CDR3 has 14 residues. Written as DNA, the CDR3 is TGTGCCAGCTCACCGGCGGGTTTAGGTACTGAAGCTTTCTTT. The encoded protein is CASSPAGLGTEAFF.

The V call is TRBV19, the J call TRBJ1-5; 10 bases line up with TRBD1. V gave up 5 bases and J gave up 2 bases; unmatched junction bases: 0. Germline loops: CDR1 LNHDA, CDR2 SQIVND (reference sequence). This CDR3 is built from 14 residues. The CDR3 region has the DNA TGTGCCAGTAGTGGGACAGGGGGCAATCAGCCCCAGCATTTT. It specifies CASSGTGGNQPQHF. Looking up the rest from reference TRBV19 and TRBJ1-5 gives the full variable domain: DGGITQSPKYLFRKEGQNVTLSCEQNLNHDAMYWYRQDPGQGLRLIYYSQIVNDFQKGDIAEGYSVSREKKESFPLTVTSAQKNPTAFYLCASSGTGGNQPQHFGDGTRLSIL.

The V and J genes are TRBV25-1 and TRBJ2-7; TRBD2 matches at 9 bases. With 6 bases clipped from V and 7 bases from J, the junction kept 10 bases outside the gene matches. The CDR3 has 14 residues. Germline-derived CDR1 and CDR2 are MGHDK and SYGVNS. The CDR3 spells CASRGSGSRWEQYF. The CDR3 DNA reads TGTGCCAGCAGAGGTAGCGGGAGCCGGTGGGAGCAGTACTTC.

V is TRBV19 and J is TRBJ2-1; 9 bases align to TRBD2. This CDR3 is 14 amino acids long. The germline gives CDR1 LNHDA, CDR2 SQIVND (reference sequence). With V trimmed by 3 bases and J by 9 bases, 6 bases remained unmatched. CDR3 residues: CASSMTGGGGEQFF. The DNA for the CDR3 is TGTGCCAGTAGTATGACAGGCGGGGGGGGTGAGCAGTTCTTC.

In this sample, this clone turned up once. The CDR3: CARPKQLGQGVYEQYF. The CDR3 DNA sequence: TGCGCCAGGCCGAAACAACTAGGACAGGGCGTCTACGAGCAGTACTTC. The chain combines TRBV5-1 with TRBJ2-7; 8 positions agree with TRBD1. Per germline, CDR1 SGHRS and CDR2 YFSETQ. V was clipped by 8 bases and J by 3 bases; unmatched bases: 16. CDR3 length equals 16 residues.

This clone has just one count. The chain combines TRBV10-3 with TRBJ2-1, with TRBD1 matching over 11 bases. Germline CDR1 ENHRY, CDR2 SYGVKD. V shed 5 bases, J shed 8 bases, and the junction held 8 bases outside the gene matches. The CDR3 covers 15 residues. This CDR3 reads CAISWDRGVNDEQFF. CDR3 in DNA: TGTGCCATCAGTTGGGACAGGGGGGTTAACGATGAGCAGTTCTTC.

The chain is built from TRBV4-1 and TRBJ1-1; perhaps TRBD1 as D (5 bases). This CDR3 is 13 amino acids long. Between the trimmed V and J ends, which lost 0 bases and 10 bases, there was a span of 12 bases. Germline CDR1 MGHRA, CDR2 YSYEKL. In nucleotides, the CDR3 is TGCGCCAGCAGCCAAGAGCAGGGCTACGGAGCTTTCTTT. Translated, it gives CASSQEQGYGAFF.

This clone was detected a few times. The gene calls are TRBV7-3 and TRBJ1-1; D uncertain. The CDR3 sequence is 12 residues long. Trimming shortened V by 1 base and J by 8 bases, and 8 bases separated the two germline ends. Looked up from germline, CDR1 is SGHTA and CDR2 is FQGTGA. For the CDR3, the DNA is TGTGCCAGCAGCTTAAGTGAGGGAGAAGCTTTCTTT. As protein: CASSLSEGEAFF. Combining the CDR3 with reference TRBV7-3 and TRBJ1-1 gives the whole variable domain GAGVSQTPSNKVTEKGKYVELRCDPISGHTALYWYRQSLGQGPEFLIYFQGTGAADDSGLPNDRFFAVRPEGSVSTLKIQRTERGDSAVYLCASSLSEGEAFFGQGTRLTVV.

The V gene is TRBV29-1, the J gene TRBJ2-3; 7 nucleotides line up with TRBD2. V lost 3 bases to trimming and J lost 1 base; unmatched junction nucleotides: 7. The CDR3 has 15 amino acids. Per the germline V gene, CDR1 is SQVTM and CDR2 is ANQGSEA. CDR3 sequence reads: CSVEDPGLGTDTQYF. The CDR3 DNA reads TGCAGCGTTGAGGACCCCGGACTAGGCACAGATACGCAGTATTTT.

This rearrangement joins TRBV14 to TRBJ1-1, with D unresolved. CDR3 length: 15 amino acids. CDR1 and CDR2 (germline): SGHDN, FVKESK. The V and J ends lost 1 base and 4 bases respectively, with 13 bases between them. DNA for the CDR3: TGTGCCAGCAGCCAAGTTGGAGCCAAGCGCACTGAAGCTTTCTTT. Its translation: CASSQVGAKRTEAFF.

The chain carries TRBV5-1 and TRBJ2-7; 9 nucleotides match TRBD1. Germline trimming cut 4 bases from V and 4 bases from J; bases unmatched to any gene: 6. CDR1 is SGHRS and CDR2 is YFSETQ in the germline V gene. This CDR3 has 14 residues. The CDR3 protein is CASSVGTGIYEQYF. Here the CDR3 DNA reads TGCGCCAGCAGCGTCGGGACAGGGATATACGAGCAGTACTTC.

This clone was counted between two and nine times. Here the CDR3 reads CASSDSSSGGGVDEQFF. In nucleotides, the CDR3 is TGTGCCAGCAGTGACTCGAGTAGCGGGGGGGGAGTCGATGAGCAGTTCTTC. This chain links TRBV6-4 with TRBJ2-1; 11 bases align to TRBD2. CDR1 MRHNA and CDR2 SNTAGT come from the germline V gene. With 0 bases clipped from V and 8 bases from J, the junction kept 9 bases outside the gene matches. CDR3 size: 17 residues.

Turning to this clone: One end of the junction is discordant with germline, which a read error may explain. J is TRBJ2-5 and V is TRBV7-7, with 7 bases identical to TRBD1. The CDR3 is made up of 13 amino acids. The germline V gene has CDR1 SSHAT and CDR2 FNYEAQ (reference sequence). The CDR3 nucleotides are TGTGCTAGCAGCATCGACAGGGAAGAGACCCAGTACTTC. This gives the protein CASSIDREETQYF.

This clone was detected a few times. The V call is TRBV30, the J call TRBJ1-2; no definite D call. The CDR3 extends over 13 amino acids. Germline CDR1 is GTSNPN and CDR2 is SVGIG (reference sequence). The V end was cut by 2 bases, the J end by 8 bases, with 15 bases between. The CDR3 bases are TGTGCCTGGAGTTTGGTCGACCAGGTGGGCTACACCTTC. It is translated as CAWSLVDQVGYTF.

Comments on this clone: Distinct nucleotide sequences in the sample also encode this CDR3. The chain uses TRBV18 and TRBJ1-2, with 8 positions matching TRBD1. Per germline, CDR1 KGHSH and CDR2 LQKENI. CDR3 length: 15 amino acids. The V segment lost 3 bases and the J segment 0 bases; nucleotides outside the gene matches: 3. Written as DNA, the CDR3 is TGTGCCAGCTCACCCCGGACAGGGACTAACTATGGCTACACCTTC. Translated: CASSPRTGTNYGYTF.

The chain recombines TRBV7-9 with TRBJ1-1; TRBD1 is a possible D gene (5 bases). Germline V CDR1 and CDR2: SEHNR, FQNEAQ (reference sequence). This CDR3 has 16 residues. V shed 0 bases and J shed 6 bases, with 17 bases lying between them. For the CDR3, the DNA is TGTGCCAGCAGCTTAGCGATAGTAACAGGAGGGGCTGAAGCTTTCTTT. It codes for CASSLAIVTGGAEAFF. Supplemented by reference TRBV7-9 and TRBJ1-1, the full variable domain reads DTGVSQNPRHKITKRGQNVTFRCDPISEHNRLYWYRQTLGQGPEFLTYFQNEAQLEKSRLLSDRFSAERPKGSFSTLEIQRTEQGDSAMYLCASSLAIVTGGAEAFFGQGTRLTVV.

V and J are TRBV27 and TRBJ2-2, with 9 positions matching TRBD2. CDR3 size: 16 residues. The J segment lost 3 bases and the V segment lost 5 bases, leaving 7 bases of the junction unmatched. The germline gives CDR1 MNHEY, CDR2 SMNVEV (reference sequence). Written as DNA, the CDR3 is TGTGCCAGCAGTCAAAGGGCGGGAGGGCACACCGGGGAGCTGTTTTTT. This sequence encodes CASSQRAGGHTGELFF.

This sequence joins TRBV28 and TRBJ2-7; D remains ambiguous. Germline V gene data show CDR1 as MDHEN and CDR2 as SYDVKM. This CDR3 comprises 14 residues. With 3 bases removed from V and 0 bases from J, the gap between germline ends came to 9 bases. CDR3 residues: CASSFPLSSYEQYF. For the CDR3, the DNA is TGTGCCAGCAGTTTCCCTCTCAGCTCCTACGAGCAGTACTTC.

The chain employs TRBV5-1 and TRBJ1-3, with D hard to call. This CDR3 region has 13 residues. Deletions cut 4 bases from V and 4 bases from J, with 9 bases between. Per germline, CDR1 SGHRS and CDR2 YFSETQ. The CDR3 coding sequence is TGCGCCAGCAGCCCGGACTGGGGAAACACCATATATTTT. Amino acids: CASSPDWGNTIYF. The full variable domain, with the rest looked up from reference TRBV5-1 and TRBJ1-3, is KAGVTQTPRYLIKTRGQQVTLSCSPISGHRSVSWYQQTPGQGLQFLFEYFSETQRNKGNFPGRFSGRQFSNSRSEMNVSTLELGDSALYLCASSPDWGNTIYFGEGSWLTVV.

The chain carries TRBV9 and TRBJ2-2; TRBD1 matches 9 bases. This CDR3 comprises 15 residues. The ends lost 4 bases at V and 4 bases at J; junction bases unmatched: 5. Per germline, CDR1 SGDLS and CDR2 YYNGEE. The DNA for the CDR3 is TGTGCCAGCAGCATCGGGACAGGGTTCACCGGGGAGCTGTTTTTT. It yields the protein CASSIGTGFTGELFF.